This is a list of T cell receptor beta chains from one sample in a study of T cells after posttransplantation cyclophosphamide. Repertoires were generated with immunoSEQ multiplex PCR, while TCRdb's copy carries only in-frame clones and drops some. The sample records 32,000 or so clones, about 87% being singletons. The sequencing sample was made of PBMCs. These TCRs come from a woman between 40 and 50 years old with a blood cancer, CMV-positive, and with a related stem cell donor. The CDR3 runs from the conserved cysteine through the conserved F or W. The order of the fields is J gene, D gene, clone size, V gene, CDR3 protein, CDR3 DNA. D genes are given only for firm matches. Only part of the rows carry a size: once, few, many, or a class if the clone is expanded.

TRBJ2-1 | - | - | TRBV9 | CASSVVGARDEQFF | TGTGCCAGCAGCGTAGTAGGGGCCAGGGATGAGCAGTTCTTC
TRBJ2-5 | TRBD1 | - | TRBV18 | CASSPPGQGGTQYF | TGTGCCAGCTCACCCCCGGGACAGGGGGGGACCCAGTACTTC
TRBJ1-3 | - | - | TRBV7-2 | CASSLEGTGQSGNTIYF | TGTGCCAGCAGCTTAGAAGGAACAGGACAGTCTGGAAACACCATATATTTT
TRBJ1-2 | - | - | TRBV7-3 | CASSMQGRGYGYTF | TGTGCCAGCAGCATGCAGGGGAGAGGCTATGGCTACACCTTC
TRBJ1-2 | - | - | TRBV2 | CASSDRRNGYTF | TGTGCCAGTAGCGACAGGAGGAATGGCTACACCTTC
TRBJ2-2 | - | - | TRBV11-2 | CASSLGAGRIGELFF | TGTGCCAGCAGCTTGGGGGCGGGTCGGATCGGGGAGCTGTTTTTT
TRBJ1-2 | TRBD1 | - | TRBV6-5 | CASSYSDRGYGYTF | TGTGCCAGCAGTTACTCCGACAGGGGCTATGGCTACACCTTC
TRBJ2-5 | TRBD1 | - | TRBV10-1 | CASSEKGQGARGETQYF | TGCGCCAGCAGTGAGAAAGGGCAGGGGGCTCGTGGGGAGACCCAGTACTTC
TRBJ2-1 | - | - | TRBV19 | CASSHGAGTKYYNEQFF | TGTGCCAGTAGTCATGGAGCTGGGACAAAATACTACAATGAGCAGTTCTTC
TRBJ2-3 | - | - | TRBV6-6 | CATLGRGKVDTQYF | TGTGCCACCCTTGGTAGGGGTAAAGTAGATACGCAGTATTTT
TRBJ1-1 | - | - | TRBV27 | CASSLLESNTEAFF | TGTGCCAGCAGCCTCCTCGAGTCGAACACTGAAGCTTTCTTT
TRBJ2-7 | TRBD1 | - | TRBV7-9 | CASSLLTGAYEQYF | TGTGCCAGCAGCTTGTTAACAGGGGCCTACGAACAGTACTTC
TRBJ1-1 | - | once | TRBV9 | CASSEGGRPNTEAFF | TGTGCCAGCAGCGAGGGCGGGCGACCTAACACTGAAGCTTTCTTT
TRBJ2-7 | - | - | TRBV6-5 | CASSYSMTSYEQYF | TGTGCCAGCAGTTACTCTATGACAAGCTACGAGCAGTACTTC
TRBJ1-1 | - | - | TRBV10-3 | CAISDWHSNTEAFF | TGTGCCATCAGTGACTGGCATTCGAACACTGAAGCTTTCTTT
TRBJ2-5 | TRBD2 | once | TRBV4-3 | CASSPGLAGRETQYF | TGCGCCAGCAGCCCGGGACTAGCGGGAAGAGAGACCCAGTACTTC
TRBJ2-3 | TRBD2 | - | TRBV11-2 | CASSFLTPTGGADTQYF | TGTGCCAGCAGCTTTCTCACCCCAACTGGGGGGGCAGATACGCAGTATTTT